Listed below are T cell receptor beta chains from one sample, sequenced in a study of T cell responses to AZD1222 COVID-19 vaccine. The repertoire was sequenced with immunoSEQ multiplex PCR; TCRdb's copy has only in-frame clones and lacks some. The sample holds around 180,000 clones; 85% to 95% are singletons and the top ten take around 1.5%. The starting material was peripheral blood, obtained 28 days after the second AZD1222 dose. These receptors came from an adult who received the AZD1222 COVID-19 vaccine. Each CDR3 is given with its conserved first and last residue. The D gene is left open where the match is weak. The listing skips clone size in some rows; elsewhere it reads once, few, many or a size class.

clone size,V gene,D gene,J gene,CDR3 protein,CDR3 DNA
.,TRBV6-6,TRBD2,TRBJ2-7,CASSRRAGGVSYEQYF,TGTGCCAGCAGTCGAAGAGCGGGAGGCGTCTCCTACGAGCAGTACTTC
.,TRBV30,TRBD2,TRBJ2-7,CAWGARRLAGRYEQYF,TGTGCCTGGGGTGCCCGACGACTAGCGGGAAGGTACGAGCAGTACTTC
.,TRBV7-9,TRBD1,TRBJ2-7,CASSLDRANEQYF,TGTGCCAGCAGCTTGGACAGGGCTAACGAGCAGTACTTC
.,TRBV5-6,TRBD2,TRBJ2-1,CASSLAAGGLGEQFF,TGTGCCAGCAGCTTGGCTGCGGGGGGGCTCGGTGAGCAGTTCTTC
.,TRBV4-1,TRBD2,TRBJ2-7,CASSQDFPDLGLAGGIDYEQYF,TGCGCCAGCAGCCAAGATTTCCCAGACCTAGGACTAGCGGGGGGGATCGACTACGAGCAGTACTTC
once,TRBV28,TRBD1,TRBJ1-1,CASSPSDRRNTEAFF,TGTGCCAGCAGTCCCTCGGACAGGAGAAACACTGAAGCTTTCTTT
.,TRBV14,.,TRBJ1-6,CASSRDFYNSPLHF,TGTGCCAGCAGTCGGGACTTCTATAATTCACCCCTCCACTTT
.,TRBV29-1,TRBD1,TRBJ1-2,CSVLDRAMPGYTF,TGCAGCGTTCTCGACAGGGCCATGCCTGGCTACACCTTC
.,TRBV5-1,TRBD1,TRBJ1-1,CASSPSGRQGSRAFF,TGCGCCAGCAGCCCCTCGGGGAGACAGGGATCGCGAGCTTTCTTT
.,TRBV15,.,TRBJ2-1,CATSRDRGTPGHEQFF,TGTGCCACCAGCAGAGATCGCGGGACCCCCGGGCATGAGCAGTTCTTC
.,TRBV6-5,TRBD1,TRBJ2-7,CASIRTGGIRYEQYF,TGTGCCAGCATCCGGACAGGGGGCATTAGATACGAGCAGTACTTC